The sample holds a few counts of the clone carrying this T cell receptor beta chain. What it binds is not known. Each CDR3 protein gets one entry after TCRdb re-called the 5' RACE reads with MiXCR. The table lists 85,000 to 130,000 distinct CDR3 sequences, approximately 12% of them singletons. This sample was taken from a study of T-cell memory formation after mild COVID-19. Study-wide points: Researchers found some responding clones in pre-infection memory, a sign that cross-reactive memory joined.

This TCR came from a man younger than 35 who had mild COVID-19 (a few samples of this study predate the infection). Cell type and time point are not known. Source material: PBMCs or a T cell subset sorted from them (not recorded which).

This CDR3 reads CASRSDREVYGYTF. The CDR3 region has the DNA TGCGCCAGCAGGAGTGACAGGGAGGTTTATGGCTACACCTTC. J is TRBJ1-2 and V is TRBV4-1; 7 bases agree with TRBD1. With 6 bases clipped from V and 5 bases from J, the junction kept 9 bases outside the gene matches. Germline V gene data show CDR1 as MGHRA and CDR2 as YSYEKL. The CDR3 extends over 14 amino acids.